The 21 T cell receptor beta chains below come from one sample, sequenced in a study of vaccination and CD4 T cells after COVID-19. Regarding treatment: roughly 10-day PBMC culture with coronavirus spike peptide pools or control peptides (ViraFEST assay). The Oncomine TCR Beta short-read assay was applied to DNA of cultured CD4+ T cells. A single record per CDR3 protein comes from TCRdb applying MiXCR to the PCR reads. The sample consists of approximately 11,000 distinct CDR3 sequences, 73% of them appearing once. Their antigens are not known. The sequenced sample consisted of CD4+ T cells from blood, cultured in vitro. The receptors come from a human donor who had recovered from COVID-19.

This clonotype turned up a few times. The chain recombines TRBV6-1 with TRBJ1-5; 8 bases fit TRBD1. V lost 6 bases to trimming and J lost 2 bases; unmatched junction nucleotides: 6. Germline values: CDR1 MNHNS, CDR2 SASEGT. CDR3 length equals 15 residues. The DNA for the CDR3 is TGTGCCAGCAGGGGACAGGAGCTAGGCAATCAGCCCCAGCATTTT. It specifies CASRGQELGNQPQHF.

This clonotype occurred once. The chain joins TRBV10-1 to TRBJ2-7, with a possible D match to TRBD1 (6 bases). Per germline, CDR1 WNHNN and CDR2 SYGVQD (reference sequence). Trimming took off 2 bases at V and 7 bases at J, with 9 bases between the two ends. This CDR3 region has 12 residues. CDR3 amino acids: CASSEERGEQYF. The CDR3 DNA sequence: TGCGCCAGCAGTGAGGAGAGGGGGGAGCAGTACTTC.

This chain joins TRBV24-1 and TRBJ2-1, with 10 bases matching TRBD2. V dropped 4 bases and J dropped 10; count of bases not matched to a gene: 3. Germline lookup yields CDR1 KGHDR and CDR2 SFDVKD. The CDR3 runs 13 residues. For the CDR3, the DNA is TGTGCCACCAGTGACGAACTAGCGGGAGAGCAGTTCTTC. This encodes CATSDELAGEQFF.

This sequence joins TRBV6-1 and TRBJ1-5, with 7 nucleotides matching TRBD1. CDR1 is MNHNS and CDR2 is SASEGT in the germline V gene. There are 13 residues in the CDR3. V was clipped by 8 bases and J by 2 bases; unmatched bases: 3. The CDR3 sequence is CASYQGGNQPQHF. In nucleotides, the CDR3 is TGTGCCAGCTACCAGGGGGGCAATCAGCCCCAGCATTTT.

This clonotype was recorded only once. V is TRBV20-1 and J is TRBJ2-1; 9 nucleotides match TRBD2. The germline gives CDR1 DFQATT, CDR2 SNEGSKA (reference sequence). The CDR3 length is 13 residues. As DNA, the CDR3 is TGCAGGGGGGCGGGAGGGCTATACAATGAGCAGTTCTTC. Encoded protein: CRGAGGLYNEQFF.

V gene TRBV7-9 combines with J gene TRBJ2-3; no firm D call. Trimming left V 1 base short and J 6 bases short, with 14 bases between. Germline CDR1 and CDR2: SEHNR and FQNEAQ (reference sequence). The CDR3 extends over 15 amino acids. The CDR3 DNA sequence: TGTGCCAGCAGCTTAGAGTTGGCGTGGGCGGATACGCAGTATTTT. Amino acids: CASSLELAWADTQYF.

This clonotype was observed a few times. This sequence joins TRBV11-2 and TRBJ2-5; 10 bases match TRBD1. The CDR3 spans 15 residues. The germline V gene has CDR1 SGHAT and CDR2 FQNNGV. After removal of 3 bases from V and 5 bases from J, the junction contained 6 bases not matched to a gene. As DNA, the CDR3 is TGTGCCAGCAGCTTCACCGGGACAGGGGTGGAGACCCAGTACTTC. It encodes CASSFTGTGVETQYF.

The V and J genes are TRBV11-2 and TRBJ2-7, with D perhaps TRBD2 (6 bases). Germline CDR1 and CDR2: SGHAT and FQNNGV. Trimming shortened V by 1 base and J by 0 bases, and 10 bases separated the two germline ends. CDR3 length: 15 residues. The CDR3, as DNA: TGTGCCAGCAGCTTAGGGGGGGTTCCCTCCTACGAGCAGTACTTC. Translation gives CASSLGGVPSYEQYF.

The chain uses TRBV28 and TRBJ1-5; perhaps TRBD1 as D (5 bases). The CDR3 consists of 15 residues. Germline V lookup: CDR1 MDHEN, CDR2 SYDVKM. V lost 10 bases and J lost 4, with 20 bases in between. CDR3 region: CATIQGAPQNQPQHF. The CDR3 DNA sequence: TGTGCCACCATTCAAGGGGCACCTCAAAATCAGCCCCAGCATTTT.

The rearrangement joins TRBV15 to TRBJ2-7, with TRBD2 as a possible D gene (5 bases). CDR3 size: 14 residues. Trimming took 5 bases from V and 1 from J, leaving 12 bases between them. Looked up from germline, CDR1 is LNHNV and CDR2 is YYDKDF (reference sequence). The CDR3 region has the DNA TGTGCCACCAGCCCAGGCCGGGGTTCCTACGAGCAGTACTTC. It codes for CATSPGRGSYEQYF.

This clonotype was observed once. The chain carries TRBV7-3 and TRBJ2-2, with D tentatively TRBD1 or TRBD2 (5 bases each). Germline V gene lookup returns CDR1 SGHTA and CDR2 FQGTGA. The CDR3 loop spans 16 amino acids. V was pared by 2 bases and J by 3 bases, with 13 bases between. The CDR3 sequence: CASSLGFGAHTGELFF. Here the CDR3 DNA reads TGTGCCAGCAGCTTAGGGTTCGGGGCTCACACCGGGGAGCTGTTTTTT.

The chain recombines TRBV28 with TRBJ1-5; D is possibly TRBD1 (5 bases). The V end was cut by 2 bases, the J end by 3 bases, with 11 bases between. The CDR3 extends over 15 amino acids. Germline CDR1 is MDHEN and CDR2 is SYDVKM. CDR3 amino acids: CASSLGGGPNQPQHF. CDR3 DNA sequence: TGTGCCAGCAGTTTAGGGGGAGGACCCAATCAGCCCCAGCATTTT.

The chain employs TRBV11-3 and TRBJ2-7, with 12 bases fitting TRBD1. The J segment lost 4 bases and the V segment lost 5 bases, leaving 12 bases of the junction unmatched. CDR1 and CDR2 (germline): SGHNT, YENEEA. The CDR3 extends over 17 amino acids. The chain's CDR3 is CASSPGQGAGRSYEQYF. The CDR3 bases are TGTGCCAGCAGCCCGGGACAGGGGGCTGGTAGGTCTTACGAGCAGTACTTC.

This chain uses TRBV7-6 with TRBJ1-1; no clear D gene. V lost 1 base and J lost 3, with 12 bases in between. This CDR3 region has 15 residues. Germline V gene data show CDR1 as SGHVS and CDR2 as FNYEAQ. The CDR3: CASSLVGLLDTEAFF. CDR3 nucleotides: TGTGCCAGCAGCTTAGTGGGCCTTCTCGACACTGAAGCTTTCTTT.

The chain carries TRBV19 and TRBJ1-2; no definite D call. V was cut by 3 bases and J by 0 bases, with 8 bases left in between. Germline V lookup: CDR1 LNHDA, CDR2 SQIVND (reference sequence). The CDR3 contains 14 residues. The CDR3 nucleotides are TGTGCCAGTAGTATCGGCAGAGCTAACTATGGCTACACCTTC. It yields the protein CASSIGRANYGYTF. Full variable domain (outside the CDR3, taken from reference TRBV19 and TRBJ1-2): DGGITQSPKYLFRKEGQNVTLSCEQNLNHDAMYWYRQDPGQGLRLIYYSQIVNDFQKGDIAEGYSVSREKKESFPLTVTSAQKNPTAFYLCASSIGRANYGYTFGSGTRLTVV.

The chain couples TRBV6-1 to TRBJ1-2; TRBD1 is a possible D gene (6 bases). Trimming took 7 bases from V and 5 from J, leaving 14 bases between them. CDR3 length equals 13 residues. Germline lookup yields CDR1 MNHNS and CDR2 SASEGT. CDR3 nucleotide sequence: TGTGCCAGCAATCGACAGGCCCCTTATGGCTACACCTTC. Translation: CASNRQAPYGYTF.

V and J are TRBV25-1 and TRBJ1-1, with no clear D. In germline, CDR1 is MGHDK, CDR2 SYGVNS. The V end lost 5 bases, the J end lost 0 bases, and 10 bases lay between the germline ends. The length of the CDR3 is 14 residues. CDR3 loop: CASSRTGMNTEAFF. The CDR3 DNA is TGTGCCAGCAGTCGGACCGGGATGAACACTGAAGCTTTCTTT. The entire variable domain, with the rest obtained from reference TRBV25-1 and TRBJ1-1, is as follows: EADIYQTPRYLVIGTGKKITLECSQTMGHDKMYWYQQDPGMELHLIHYSYGVNSTEKGDLSSESTVSRIRTEHFPLTLESARPSHTSQYLCASSRTGMNTEAFFGQGTRLTVV.

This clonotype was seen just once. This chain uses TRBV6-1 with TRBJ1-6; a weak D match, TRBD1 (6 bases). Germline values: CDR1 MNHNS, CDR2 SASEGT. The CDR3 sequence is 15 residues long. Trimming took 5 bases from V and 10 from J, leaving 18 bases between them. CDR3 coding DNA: TGTGCCAGCAGTCCCTGGGGGCAGGGTTGGTCACCCCTCCACTTT. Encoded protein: CASSPWGQGWSPLHF.

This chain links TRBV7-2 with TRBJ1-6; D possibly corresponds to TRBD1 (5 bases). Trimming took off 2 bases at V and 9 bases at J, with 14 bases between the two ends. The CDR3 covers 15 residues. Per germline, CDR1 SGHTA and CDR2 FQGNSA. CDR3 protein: CASSLTAGSTSPLHF. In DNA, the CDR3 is TGTGCCAGCAGCTTAACGGCAGGGTCTACTTCACCCCTCCACTTT.

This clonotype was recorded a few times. The CDR3 DNA reads TGTGCCAGCCGTGATGGGGGGGGCGGGCGGTATGGCTACACCTTC. This encodes CASRDGGGGRYGYTF. The chain has TRBV27 and TRBJ1-2; a possible D gene is TRBD1 (6 bases). Germline CDR1 is MNHEY and CDR2 is SMNVEV (reference sequence). This CDR3 comprises 15 residues. Trimming cost V 8 bases and J 5 bases, with 21 bases left between them.

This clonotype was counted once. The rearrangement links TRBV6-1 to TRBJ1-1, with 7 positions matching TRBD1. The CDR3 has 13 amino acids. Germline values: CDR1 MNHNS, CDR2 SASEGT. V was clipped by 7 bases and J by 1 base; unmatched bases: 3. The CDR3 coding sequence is TGTGCCAGCACCAGACAGGGGAACACTGAAGCTTTCTTT. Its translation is CASTRQGNTEAFF.